These 6 T cell receptor beta chains were all obtained from the same sample, sequenced in a study of identifying expanded T cells in peripheral blood. Using immunoSEQ multiplex PCR, the repertoire was profiled, and TCRdb retains in-frame clones only, with some absent. The repertoire holds fewer than 85,000 clones, 70% to 90% seen once, with 15% to 20% in the top ten. Sequenced material: blood. Every receptor here comes from a person between 18 and 69 years old in good health.

This sequence joins TRBV2 and TRBJ1-5, with TRBD1 matching over 7 bases. The CDR3 has 15 residues. Germline V lookup: CDR1 SNHLY, CDR2 FYNNEI. The trim removed 6 bases at V and 7 bases at J, leaving 12 bases unmatched. CDR3 loop: CASSFEEGARQPQHF. The DNA for the CDR3 is TGTGCCAGCAGCTTTGAAGAGGGGGCTAGGCAGCCCCAGCATTTT.

J is TRBJ1-1 and V is TRBV19, with TRBD1 matching over 7 bases. The CDR3 totals 15 residues. The germline CDR1 and CDR2 sequences are LNHDA and SQIVND (reference sequence). The V segment lost 4 bases and the J segment 1 base; nucleotides outside the gene matches: 6. The CDR3 region has the DNA TGTGCCAGTAGTAAGGGTCGGACAGGGAACACTGAAGCTTTCTTT. Translating gives CASSKGRTGNTEAFF.

The chain is built from TRBV5-1 and TRBJ2-7; D is undetermined. V dropped 1 base and J dropped 3 bases, with 14 bases sitting between them. The germline V gene encodes CDR1 SGHRS and CDR2 YFSETQ. The CDR3 has 15 residues. The CDR3 here is CASSLSKDENYEQYF. The CDR3 nucleotides are TGCGCCAGCAGCTTGTCAAAGGACGAGAACTACGAGCAGTACTTC.

As regards this clone: The identical CDR3 is also encoded by other nucleotide sequences in the sample. V and J are TRBV7-9 and TRBJ1-1; TRBD1 might be the D (6 bases). Germline loops: CDR1 SEHNR, CDR2 FQNEAQ (reference sequence). The CDR3 contains 13 residues. Trimming shortened V by 3 bases and J by 1 base, and 6 bases separated the two germline ends. The CDR3 loop is CASSLTGNTEAFF. In nucleotides, the CDR3 is TGTGCCAGCAGCTTGACAGGGAACACTGAAGCTTTCTTT.

The rearrangement links TRBV19 to TRBJ1-1; TRBD1 matches 11 bases. Germline V gives CDR1 LNHDA, CDR2 SQIVND (reference sequence). V trimming: 0 bases; J trimming: 4 bases; junction bases outside the gene matches: 4. The CDR3 runs to 16 residues. DNA for the CDR3: TGTGCCAGTAGTATAGACGCCGGGACAGGGGGCACTGAAGCTTTCTTT. Protein: CASSIDAGTGGTEAFF.

V usage is TRBV7-2 and J usage is TRBJ2-7, with 10 bases lining up with TRBD2. The CDR3 spans 17 residues. Losses at the gene ends were 5 bases for V and 2 bases for J; bases not matched to a gene: 12. CDR1 is SGHTA and CDR2 is FQGNSA in the germline V gene. The CDR3 sequence: CASSPRSGRGGTYEQYF. DNA of the CDR3: TGTGCCAGCAGCCCCAGGAGCGGGAGGGGGGGAACCTACGAGCAGTACTTC.